This entry lists 21 T cell receptor beta chains sequenced from one sample in a study of shared clonotypes between healthy human individuals. Generated by immunoSEQ multiplex PCR, the TCRdb table keeps only in-frame clones and is missing some. Counted here are approximately 2.4 million clones, more than 90% occurring once; the ten biggest clones make up roughly 0.13%. Sequencing input: naive CD4+ T cells sorted from blood. As to subset: CD45RA+ positively selected. The receptors derive from a man aged 18 to 29 in good health.

CDR3 loop: CATRTSLNEKLFF. The CDR3 bases are TGTGCCACCCGGACTTCCCTCAATGAAAAACTGTTTTTT. This chain uses TRBV10-3 with TRBJ1-4; D is undetermined. Germline V gene data show CDR1 as ENHRY and CDR2 as SYGVKD. Trimming took 10 bases from V and 5 from J, leaving 14 bases between them. The CDR3 has 13 amino acids.

The chain employs TRBV14 and TRBJ2-7; no clear D gene. The CDR3 spans 12 residues. Looked up from germline, CDR1 is SGHDN and CDR2 is FVKESK. Trimming took 4 bases from V and 0 from J, leaving 4 bases between them. This CDR3 is CASSPTSYEQYF. The CDR3, as DNA: TGTGCCAGCAGCCCAACCTCCTACGAGCAGTACTTC. Looking up the rest from reference TRBV14 and TRBJ2-7 gives the full variable domain: EAGVTQFPSHSVIEKGQTVTLRCDPISGHDNLYWYRRVMGKEIKFLLHFVKESKQDESGMPNNRFLAERTGGTYSTLKVQPAELEDSGVYFCASSPTSYEQYFGPGTRLTVT.

The chain joins TRBV5-1 to TRBJ2-1; 7 bases agree with TRBD2. V shed 6 bases and J 6 bases; nucleotides not matched to a gene: 3. CDR3 length: 12 residues. CDR1 is SGHRS and CDR2 is YFSETQ in the germline V gene. CDR3 residues: CASMERGNEQFF. The CDR3 region has the DNA TGCGCCAGCATGGAGCGGGGCAATGAGCAGTTCTTC.

The rearrangement uses TRBV7-8 and TRBJ2-5, with 12 bases that match TRBD2. Germline V lookup: CDR1 SGHVS, CDR2 FQNEAQ. The CDR3 has 16 amino acids. Losses at the gene ends were 1 base for V and 4 bases for J; bases not matched to a gene: 4. In nucleotides, the CDR3 is TGTGCCAGCAGCTTAGGGCCGGGACTAGCGGGAGAGACCCAGTACTTC. Amino acid sequence: CASSLGPGLAGETQYF.

In DNA form, the CDR3 reads TGCGCCAGCAGCTTGGGACAGGGGGTTGAAGCTTTCTTT. This codes for CASSLGQGVEAFF. V gene TRBV5-1 combines with J gene TRBJ1-1, with 9 nucleotides matching TRBD1. V trimming: 0 bases; J trimming: 7 bases; junction bases outside the gene matches: 1. Germline CDR1 and CDR2: SGHRS and YFSETQ. CDR3 length equals 13 residues.

This clone occurred once. The chain employs TRBV30 and TRBJ1-3; TRBD1 is a possible D gene (5 bases). CDR1 is GTSNPN and CDR2 is SVGIG in the germline V gene (reference sequence). The V end was cut by 0 bases, the J end by 2 bases, with 8 bases between. CDR3 length: 14 residues. The CDR3 reads CAWSVVGAGNTIYF. In DNA, the CDR3 is TGTGCCTGGAGTGTCGTGGGGGCTGGAAACACCATATATTTT.

The J gene is TRBJ2-5, the V gene TRBV5-6; 8 nucleotides agree with TRBD2. V gave up 1 base and J gave up 5 bases; unmatched junction bases: 7. CDR1 is SGHDT and CDR2 is YYEEEE in the germline V gene. The CDR3 spans 15 residues. The DNA of the CDR3 is TGTGCCAGCAGCTTGCTGGGACTAGTGTTGGAGACCCAGTACTTC. It is translated as CASSLLGLVLETQYF.

This clone was seen only once. The rearrangement links TRBV6-5 to TRBJ2-7, with 7 bases lining up with TRBD1. Germline V gives CDR1 MNHEY, CDR2 SVGAGI. V lost 3 bases to trimming and J lost 4 bases; unmatched junction nucleotides: 6. The CDR3 is 14 amino acids. The DNA for the CDR3 is TGTGCCAGCAGTTATAGAACAGGGGAGTACGAGCAGTACTTC. Translating it yields CASSYRTGEYEQYF.

The gene calls are TRBV30 and TRBJ1-2; a possible D gene is TRBD1 (6 bases). The V end was cut by 3 bases, the J end by 2 bases, with 13 bases between. Looked up from germline, CDR1 is GTSNPN and CDR2 is SVGIG (reference sequence). CDR3 length equals 14 residues. DNA for the CDR3: TGTGCCTGGAGAACTCAGGGGAACAACTATGGCTACACCTTC. Translation gives CAWRTQGNNYGYTF.

In regard to this clone: The identical CDR3 is also encoded by other nucleotide sequences in the sample. In DNA, the CDR3 is TGTGCCAGCCGGGACAGGGGGATCACTGAAGCTTTCTTT. Translation: CASRDRGITEAFF. This rearrangement joins TRBV6-1 to TRBJ1-1, with TRBD1 matching 11 bases. Unmatched junction bases numbered 3, after V lost 8 bases and J lost 4 bases. CDR1 MNHNS and CDR2 SASEGT come from the germline V gene. CDR3 size: 13 residues.

In DNA form, the CDR3 reads TGTGCCAGCAGCTTACCACGGACAGGTCTCTCTGGAAACACCATATATTTT. Its translation is CASSLPRTGLSGNTIYF. The J gene is TRBJ1-3, the V gene TRBV11-2; the match to TRBD1 covers 7 bases. V lost 2 bases, J lost 0 bases, and 7 bases stayed unmatched. The germline gives CDR1 SGHAT, CDR2 FQNNGV. CDR3 length: 17 amino acids.

The chain carries TRBV28 and TRBJ1-1; 10 nucleotides align to TRBD1. This CDR3 contains 13 residues. The V and J ends lost 10 bases and 7 bases, in that order; junction bases with no gene match: 9. Germline CDR1 and CDR2: MDHEN and SYDVKM. The CDR3 region is CATHRQGAIEAFF. The CDR3 nucleotides read TGTGCCACCCATCGACAGGGGGCCATTGAAGCTTTCTTT.

The chain recombines TRBV27 with TRBJ1-4, with 8 bases that match TRBD1. Germline CDR1 reads MNHEY; CDR2 reads SMNVEV (reference sequence). V gave up 3 bases and J gave up 4 bases; unmatched junction bases: 13. This CDR3 spans 18 amino acids. The CDR3 loop reads CASSFRVYQGARNEKLFF. CDR3 nucleotides: TGTGCCAGCAGTTTTCGGGTCTATCAGGGGGCCCGTAATGAAAAACTGTTTTTT.

With regard to this clone: In the same sample, other DNA sequences code for this CDR3. This chain connects TRBV6-5 to TRBJ1-5; D is undetermined. Germline V CDR1 and CDR2: MNHEY, SVGAGI. The V end was cut by 2 bases, the J end by 4 bases, with 6 bases between. CDR3 length equals 13 residues. CDR3 DNA: TGTGCCAGCAGTTACGTGTCGAATCAGCCCCAGCATTTT. Translation: CASSYVSNQPQHF.

The J gene is TRBJ2-6, the V gene TRBV29-1; either TRBD1 or TRBD2 may fit D (5 bases each). Trimming pared 6 bases from V and 2 bases from J, leaving 11 bases between. The CDR3 loop spans 14 amino acids. Germline V lookup: CDR1 SQVTM, CDR2 ANQGSEA. In DNA, the CDR3 is TGCAGCGTACAGCAGGGAGCTGGGGCCAACGTCCTGACTTTC. Protein: CSVQQGAGANVLTF.

This chain uses TRBV19 with TRBJ2-3; 10 bases are a match to TRBD1. J lost 0 bases, V lost 1 base, and 4 bases had no gene match. CDR3 length: 17 amino acids. Per the germline V gene, CDR1 is LNHDA and CDR2 is SQIVND (reference sequence). The DNA for the CDR3 is TGTGCCAGTAGTATAGGGGGACAGGGGCTTAGCACAGATACGCAGTATTTT. This gives the protein CASSIGGQGLSTDTQYF.

On this clone: The sample has other DNA sequences that encode this CDR3 too. The V and J genes are TRBV5-4 and TRBJ1-2; D is unclear. The CDR3 length is 13 residues. V gave up 3 bases and J gave up 0 bases, with 6 bases separating them. Germline loops: CDR1 SGHNT, CDR2 YYREEE (reference sequence). CDR3 DNA sequence: TGTGCCAGCAGCTCCGATGCTAACTATGGCTACACCTTC. Amino acid sequence: CASSSDANYGYTF. Full variable domain (missing parts from reference TRBV5-4 and TRBJ1-2): ETGVTQSPTHLIKTRGQQVTLRCSSQSGHNTVSWYQQALGQGPQFIFQYYREEENGRGNFPPRFSGLQFPNYSSELNVNALELDDSALYLCASSSDANYGYTFGSGTRLTVV.

The J gene is TRBJ1-5, the V gene TRBV6-1; D remains unclear. Germline assignment: CDR1 MNHNS and CDR2 SASEGT. The V and J ends lost 7 bases and 4 bases respectively, with 11 bases between them. The CDR3 loop spans 13 amino acids. CDR3 DNA: TGTGCCAGCACCGAGAGTAGAAATCAGCCCCAGCATTTT. Protein product: CASTESRNQPQHF.

This sequence joins TRBV7-8 and TRBJ1-2; 7 positions agree with TRBD1. After removal of 5 bases from V and 2 bases from J, the junction contained 5 bases not matched to a gene. CDR3 length equals 14 residues. The germline V gene encodes CDR1 SGHVS and CDR2 FQNEAQ. This CDR3 is CASSLSQGNYGYTF. In DNA form, the CDR3 reads TGTGCCAGCAGCCTATCACAGGGGAACTATGGCTACACCTTC.

On this clone: The identical CDR3 is also encoded by other nucleotide sequences in the sample. J is TRBJ1-5 and V is TRBV7-9, with 7 bases matching TRBD1. Losses at the gene ends were 5 bases for V and 1 base for J; bases not matched to a gene: 2. CDR3 size: 14 residues. The V gene's germline CDR1 is SEHNR and CDR2 FQNEAQ (reference sequence). CDR3 sequence reads: CASSTTGSNQPQHF. Here the CDR3 DNA reads TGTGCCAGCAGCACGACAGGGAGCAATCAGCCCCAGCATTTT.

The chain couples TRBV30 to TRBJ1-5; perhaps TRBD1 as D (6 bases). The CDR3 consists of 13 residues. The V gene lost 2 bases and the J gene lost 4 bases, with 9 bases spanning the gap. Germline CDR1 GTSNPN, CDR2 SVGIG (reference sequence). Here the CDR3 reads CAWSRTANQPQHF. The CDR3 bases are TGTGCCTGGAGTAGGACAGCAAATCAGCCCCAGCATTTT.